This TCR beta chain was retrieved from a study of STAT5B mutations in CD4+ large granular lymphocyte leukemia. Points from the study as a whole: Higher CD4+ than CD8+ T-LGLL clonality might reflect small sample size. Patient CD4-sorted repertoires stayed more clonal than healthy ones after leukemic-clone removal. TRBV06-family usage was enriched in top patient clones (8/27) versus controls (2/35). Main leukemic clonotypes were patient-specific, but 20% to 25% appeared at low frequency elsewhere.

The table came from immunoSEQ multiplex PCR; TCRdb's copy has only in-frame clones and leaves some out. The data contain about 28,000 clones, roughly three quarters of them singletons. The CDR3 is 15 residues long. With 1 base removed from V and 1 base from J, the gap between germline ends came to 10 bases. Germline CDR1 SGHNT, CDR2 YENEEA. As concerns this clone: The antigen remains undetermined.

The V gene is TRBV11-3, the J gene TRBJ1-1, with no clear D. The sequenced sample consisted of CD4+ T cells from blood buffy coats. This TCR derives from a human donor in good health. As DNA, the CDR3 is TGTGCCAGCAGCTTAGGTGGCAGTCCGAACACTGAAGCTTTCTTT. Translation: CASSLGGSPNTEAFF.